This T cell receptor (beta chain) was recorded in a study of blood T cell repertoires in COVID-19. Study details: Samples came from the United States, Italy and Spain, spanning acute and convalescent COVID-19. PBMCs, B-cell-depleted T cells, or T cells provided the cDNA or gDNA that made up the material.

To note about this clone: The sample holds other DNA sequences that translate to the same CDR3.

From germline, CDR1 is MGHDK and CDR2 SYGVNS. V lost 3 bases to trimming and J lost 1 base, with 7 bases between them. The CDR3 covers 14 residues. Per the original methods: Counts of nucleated cells, estimated from reference gene primer amplification, were obtained. Sequencing used immunoSEQ multiplex PCR; TCRdb keeps in-frame clones, though not all of them. V and J calls and clone size follow that table, whereas D and trimming were derived from the DNA. The profile shows about 300,000 clones, approximately 85% of them singletons. The V call is TRBV25-1, the J call TRBJ1-5; TRBD1 is a possible D gene (5 bases). What was sequenced was peripheral blood. This sequence originates from a human donor in a cohort sampled during active COVID-19. The CDR3 protein is CASSERQSNQPQHF. The CDR3 DNA follows: TGTGCCAGCAGTGAGCGACAGAGCAATCAGCCCCAGCATTTT.